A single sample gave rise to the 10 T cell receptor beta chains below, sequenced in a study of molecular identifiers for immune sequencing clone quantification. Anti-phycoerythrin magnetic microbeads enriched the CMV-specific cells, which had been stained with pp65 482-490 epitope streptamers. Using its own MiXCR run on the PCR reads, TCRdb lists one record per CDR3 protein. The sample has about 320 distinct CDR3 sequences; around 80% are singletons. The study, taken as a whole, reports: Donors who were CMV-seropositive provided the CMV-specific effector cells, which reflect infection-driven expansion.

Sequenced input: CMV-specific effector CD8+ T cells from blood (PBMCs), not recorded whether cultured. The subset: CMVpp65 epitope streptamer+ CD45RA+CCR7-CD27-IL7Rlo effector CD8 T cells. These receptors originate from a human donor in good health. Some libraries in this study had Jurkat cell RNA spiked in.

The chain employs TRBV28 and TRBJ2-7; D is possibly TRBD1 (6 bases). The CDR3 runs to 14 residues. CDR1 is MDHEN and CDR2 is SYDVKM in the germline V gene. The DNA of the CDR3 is TGTTCCATCATCCGGCAGGGGCCTGTCTCCGCGCTGTCCGTC. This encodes CSIIRQGPVSALSV.

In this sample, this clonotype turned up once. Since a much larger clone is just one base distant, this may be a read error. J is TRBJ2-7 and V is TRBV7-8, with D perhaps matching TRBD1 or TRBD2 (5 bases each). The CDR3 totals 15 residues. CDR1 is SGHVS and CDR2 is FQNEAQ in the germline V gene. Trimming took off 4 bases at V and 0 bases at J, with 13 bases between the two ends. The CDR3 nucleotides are TGTGCCAGCAGCTCGGGACGGGCGAGCTCCTACGAGCAGTACTTC. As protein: CASSSGRASSYEQYF.

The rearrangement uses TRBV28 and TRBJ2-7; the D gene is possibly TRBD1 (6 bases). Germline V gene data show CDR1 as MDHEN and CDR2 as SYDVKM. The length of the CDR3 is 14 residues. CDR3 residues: CARRRQGTVYYQSV. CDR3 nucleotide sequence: TGTGCCCGCAGACGGCAGGGGACGGTCTACTATCAGTCCGTC.

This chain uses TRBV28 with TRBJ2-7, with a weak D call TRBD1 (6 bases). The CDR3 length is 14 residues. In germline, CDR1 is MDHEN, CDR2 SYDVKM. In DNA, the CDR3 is TGTGCCCGCAGACGGCAGGGGACGGTCTCCGATCCGTCCGTC. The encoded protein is CARRRQGTVSDPSV.

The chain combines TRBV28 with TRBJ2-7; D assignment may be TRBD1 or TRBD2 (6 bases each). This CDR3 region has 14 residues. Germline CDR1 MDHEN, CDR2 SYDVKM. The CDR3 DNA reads TGTTCCCGCAGACGGCAGGGGACTTTCTCCGAGCAGTACGTC. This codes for CSRRRQGTFSEQYV.

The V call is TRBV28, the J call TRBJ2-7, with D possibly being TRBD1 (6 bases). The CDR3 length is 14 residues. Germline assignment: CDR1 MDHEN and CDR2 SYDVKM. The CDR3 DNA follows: TGTGCCCTCATCCGGCAGGGGACGGTCTCCGAGCAGTCCGTC. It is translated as CALIRQGTVSEQSV.

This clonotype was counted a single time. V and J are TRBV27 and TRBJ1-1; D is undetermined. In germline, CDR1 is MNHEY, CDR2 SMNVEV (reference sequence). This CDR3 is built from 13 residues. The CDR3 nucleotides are TGTTCCCTCAGTTTCGAAGGATCCACTGAAGCTTTCTTT. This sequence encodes CSLSFEGSTEAFF.

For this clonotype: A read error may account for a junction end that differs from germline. CDR3 sequence (DNA): TGTGCCATCATCCGGCATTGGCCGGTCTCCGCTCAGTCCTTC. Its protein is CAIIRHWPVSAQSF. The chain joins TRBV28 to TRBJ2-7; D gene ambiguous. Germline CDR1 and CDR2: MDHEN and SYDVKM. The CDR3 has 14 residues.

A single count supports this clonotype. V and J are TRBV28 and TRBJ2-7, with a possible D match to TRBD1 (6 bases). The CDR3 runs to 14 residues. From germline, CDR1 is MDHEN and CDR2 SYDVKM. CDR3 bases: TGTGCCCTCAGCCGGCAGGGGACGGTCTCCGAGCATTCCGTC. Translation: CALSRQGTVSEHSV.

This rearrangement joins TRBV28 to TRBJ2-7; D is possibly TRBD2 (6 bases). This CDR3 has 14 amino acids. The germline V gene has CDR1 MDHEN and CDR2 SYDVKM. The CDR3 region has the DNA TGTTCCAGCATCCGTCCGGGGACTGTCTCCGCGCAGTCCGTC. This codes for CSSIRPGTVSAQSV.